This section outlines one TCR beta chain sequence together with its context. This sample is part of a study of blood T cell repertoires in COVID-19. Study as a whole: Acute and convalescent COVID-19 specimens originated in the United States, Italy and Spain. From T cells, B-cell-depleted T cells, or PBMCs came the material, which was cDNA or gDNA.

Authors' methods: Scientists estimated how many nucleated cells there were by amplifying reference gene primers. Some clones are missing from TCRdb's copy, which holds only in-frame ones; the method was immunoSEQ multiplex PCR. The DNA was the basis for D and trimming; V, J and clone size are from that table. The repertoire holds approximately 120,000 clones, with roughly 74% as singletons. Germline V gene lookup returns CDR1 MNHEY and CDR2 SMNVEV (reference sequence). The CDR3 is 16 amino acids. V was pared by 1 base and J by 9 bases, with 18 bases between. The sample comprised peripheral blood. The sequence derives from a man in his sixties with acute or convalescent COVID-19. The chain uses TRBV27 and TRBJ2-2; D is perhaps TRBD1 (6 bases). The CDR3 DNA reads as TGTGCCAGCAGTTTATTACCAGGTCAGGGGCGGAGGGAGCTGTTTTTT. Residues: CASSLLPGQGRRELFF.